The T cell receptor (beta chain) described here comes from a study of shared clonotypes between healthy human individuals. Findings and limits, study-wide: Estimated richness was generally greater in naive than memory subsets.

Both subsets, CD45RA+ naive and CD45RA-negative memory, were split from the CD4+ cells. The protocol was immunoSEQ multiplex PCR, while the TCRdb copy is restricted to in-frame clones and leaves out a portion. The sample lists 1.4 million or so clones; 97% to 99% were seen once. Comments on this clone: Its antigen is undetermined. Other DNA sequences within the sample encode an identical CDR3.

Sequenced input: naive CD4+ T cells sorted from blood. Indicated subset: CD45RA+ positively selected. The clonotype was recovered from a young man in good health.

The CDR3, as DNA: TGTGCCAGCAGCCGGGGATCTTACGAGCAGTACTTC. Amino acids: CASSRGSYEQYF. The chain combines TRBV28 with TRBJ2-7; possible D gene TRBD2, 5 bases. With 6 bases removed from V and 4 bases from J, the gap between germline ends came to 10 bases. CDR3 length: 12 residues. Germline CDR1 is MDHEN and CDR2 is SYDVKM.